The 20 T cell receptor beta chains below come from one sample, sequenced in a study of beta chain features in type 1 diabetes. cDNA synthesis used the whole RNA isolate, giving expressed TCRB sequences. Using immunoSEQ multiplex PCR, the repertoire was profiled, and TCRdb retains in-frame clones only, with some absent. This repertoire shows around 690,000 clones, roughly an eighth found once; its top ten account for around 0.12%. Overall study findings and caveats: Among patients with Type 1 diabetes, TCRB CDR3s were moderately but significantly shorter in every one of the four CD4+ subsets.

These receptors' targets are unknown. Sequencing used naive CD4+ T cells from blood. These receptors were obtained from a man younger than 40 with type 1 diabetes.

This clone has more than one count but fewer than ten. The chain is built from TRBV7-2 and TRBJ1-3; the D gene is possibly TRBD1 (5 bases). Germline assignment: CDR1 SGHTA and CDR2 FQGNSA. The CDR3 has 15 residues. V lost 1 base and J lost 0, with 7 bases in between. CDR3 nucleotide sequence: TGTGCCAGCAGCTTAGTGACAGACTCTGGAAACACCATATATTTT. This sequence encodes CASSLVTDSGNTIYF. Full variable domain (outside the CDR3, taken from reference TRBV7-2 and TRBJ1-3): GAGVSQSPSNKVTEKGKDVELRCDPISGHTALYWYRQSLGQGLEFLIYFQGNSAPDKSGLPSDRFSAERTGGSVSTLTIQRTQQEDSAVYLCASSLVTDSGNTIYFGEGSWLTVV.

The V gene is TRBV18, the J gene TRBJ1-5; D may be TRBD1 (6 bases). Germline V gives CDR1 KGHSH, CDR2 LQKENI. This CDR3 has 19 residues. Between the trimmed V and J ends, which lost 3 bases and 5 bases, there was a span of 26 bases. The CDR3 region has the DNA TGTGCCAGCTCACCGAGGACAGTTTCGGGCCCCGGGAGCGATCAGCCCCAGCATTTT. It codes for CASSPRTVSGPGSDQPQHF.

This clone occurred a few times. The chain has TRBV4-3 and TRBJ1-1, with D possibly being TRBD1 (5 bases). CDR1 LGHNA and CDR2 YSLEER come from the germline V gene. The CDR3 runs to 15 residues. Trimming took off 1 base at V and 7 bases at J, with 16 bases between the two ends. The CDR3 sequence: CASSQGAGLLGEAFF. The CDR3 coding sequence is TGCGCCAGCAGCCAAGGAGCGGGACTTTTGGGTGAAGCTTTCTTT.

The chain links TRBV14 to TRBJ2-7; D ambiguous. V lost 0 bases, J lost 6 bases, and 18 bases lay in between. The CDR3 runs 16 residues. Germline V CDR1 and CDR2: SGHDN, FVKESK. The CDR3 loop reads CASSQDGPDSYAEQYF. DNA of the CDR3: TGTGCCAGCAGCCAAGATGGGCCAGACTCTTACGCCGAGCAGTACTTC.

The chain combines TRBV21-1 with TRBJ1-6. TRBV21-1 is a recognized pseudogene. The CDR3 length is 9 residues. The CDR3 sequence: CSYNSPLHF. CDR3 in DNA: TGCTCCTATAATTCACCCCTCCACTTT.

The genes are TRBV15 and TRBJ2-3, with 8 bases fitting TRBD2. CDR1 is LNHNV, CDR2 YYDKDF, per germline (reference sequence). The CDR3 is 17 residues long. V shed 1 base and J 0 bases; nucleotides not matched to a gene: 6. The DNA of the CDR3 is TGTGCCACCAGCAGAGGAGGTAGCGGGGTCAGCACAGATACGCAGTATTTT. Amino acids: CATSRGGSGVSTDTQYF. Supplemented by reference TRBV15 and TRBJ2-3, the full variable domain reads DAMVIQNPRYQVTQFGKPVTLSCSQTLNHNVMYWYQQKSSQAPKLLFHYYDKDFNNEADTPDNFQSRRPNTSFCFLDIRSPGLGDTAMYLCATSRGGSGVSTDTQYFGPGTRLTVL.

This clone has more than one count but fewer than ten. The rearrangement joins TRBV7-2 to TRBJ2-6; the D call may be TRBD1 or TRBD2 (6 bases each). The CDR3 is made up of 15 amino acids. Trimming removed 5 bases at V and 10 bases at J, with 18 bases between. CDR1 and CDR2 from the germline V gene are SGHTA and FQGNSA. The CDR3 region has the DNA TGTGCCAGCAGCACGCAACCGGGGGCAGCGAACGTCCTGACTTTC. The encoded protein is CASSTQPGAANVLTF.

This clone was detected a few times. The J gene is TRBJ2-1, the V gene TRBV7-2; D not resolved. Trimming cost V 2 bases and J 8 bases, with 7 bases left between them. The CDR3 has 12 amino acids. The germline CDR1 and CDR2 sequences are SGHTA and FQGNSA. Here the CDR3 DNA reads TGTGCCAGCAGCTTATACAGAGATGAGCAGTTCTTC. Encoded protein: CASSLYRDEQFF.

This clone was seen only a few times. The rearrangement links TRBV6-7 to TRBJ2-4; D ambiguous. TRBV6-7 carries the ORF label, with uncertain function. The V end lost 10 bases, the J end lost 0 bases, and 13 bases lay between the germline ends. CDR3 length: 14 residues. CDR3 sequence: CATQECLAKNIQYF. The DNA of the CDR3 is TGTGCCACCCAGGAGTGCCTAGCCAAAAACATTCAGTACTTC.

In this sample, this clone turned up a few times. The chain combines TRBV5-8 with TRBJ2-7; D is uncertain. The CDR3 sequence is 10 residues long. Trimming removed 2 bases from V and 4 bases from J, with 1 base in between. The germline CDR1 and CDR2 sequences are SGHTS and YDEGEE. Here the CDR3 reads CASSFYEQYF. Here the CDR3 DNA reads TGTGCCAGCAGCTTTTACGAGCAGTACTTC.

This clone was seen a handful of times. This chain connects TRBV30 to TRBJ2-5, with 9 nucleotides matching TRBD1. Germline V lookup: CDR1 GTSNPN, CDR2 SVGIG (reference sequence). V gave up 2 bases and J gave up 1 base; unmatched junction bases: 5. The CDR3 runs 15 residues. The CDR3 protein is CAWSTPGQGQETQYF. The CDR3 nucleotides are TGTGCCTGGAGTACCCCGGGACAGGGCCAAGAGACCCAGTACTTC.

Remarks on this clone: Other DNA sequences in this sample translate to the same CDR3. The chain has TRBV30 and TRBJ1-5; D unresolved. Trimming took off 0 bases at V and 1 base at J, with 4 bases between the two ends. Per the germline V gene, CDR1 is GTSNPN and CDR2 is SVGIG (reference sequence). This CDR3 has 13 amino acids. The CDR3 sequence is CAWSVRSNQPQHF. In DNA form, the CDR3 reads TGTGCCTGGAGTGTACGGAGCAATCAGCCCCAGCATTTT.

The rearrangement uses TRBV12-2 and TRBJ1-4. TRBV12-2 is tagged as a pseudogene. This CDR3 is 14 amino acids long. Written as DNA, the CDR3 is TGTGCAAGTCGCAAGGGGGGTTATAATGAAAAACTGTTTTTT. Its translation is CASRKGGYNEKLFF.

The CDR3 region is CAWKGIGTDTQYF. The CDR3 DNA reads as TGTGCCTGGAAAGGGATCGGCACAGATACGCAGTATTTT. The chain joins TRBV30 to TRBJ2-3; D is undetermined. This CDR3 region has 13 residues. The V and J ends lost 4 bases and 1 base respectively, with 9 bases between them. CDR1 is GTSNPN and CDR2 is SVGIG in the germline V gene (reference sequence).

The table lists this clone with a few counts. The V gene is TRBV7-3, the J gene TRBJ2-3, with 8 bases fitting TRBD2. Germline CDR1 reads SGHTA; CDR2 reads FQGTGA. Trimming cost V 5 bases and J 1 base; bases outside gene matches: 8. The CDR3 totals 16 residues. In DNA, the CDR3 is TGTGCCAGCAGCCGATCGGGGGGGCCTGGCACAGATACGCAGTATTTT. It codes for CASSRSGGPGTDTQYF.

Notes on this clone: The identical CDR3 is also encoded by other nucleotide sequences in the sample. The gene calls are TRBV5-1 and TRBJ2-5, with TRBD1 identical over 7 bases. Per the germline V gene, CDR1 is SGHRS and CDR2 is YFSETQ. V was pared by 0 bases and J by 2 bases, with 1 base of the junction left unmatched. CDR3 size: 14 residues. CDR3 nucleotide sequence: TGCGCCAGCAGCTTGGCGGGACAGCAAGAGACCCAGTACTTC. Translating gives CASSLAGQQETQYF.

The V call is TRBV5-4, the J call TRBJ1-2; the D gene is possibly TRBD1 (6 bases). Per germline, CDR1 SGHNT and CDR2 YYREEE (reference sequence). V lost 0 bases to trimming and J lost 6 bases, with 12 bases between them. This CDR3 comprises 14 residues. This chain's CDR3 is CASSLENTGNGYTF. CDR3 nucleotide sequence: TGTGCCAGCAGCTTGGAAAACACAGGGAATGGCTACACCTTC. The full variable domain, its missing parts supplied by reference TRBV5-4 and TRBJ1-2, is ETGVTQSPTHLIKTRGQQVTLRCSSQSGHNTVSWYQQALGQGPQFIFQYYREEENGRGNFPPRFSGLQFPNYSSELNVNALELDDSALYLCASSLENTGNGYTFGSGTRLTVV.

The J gene is TRBJ2-7, the V gene TRBV7-9; D gene unclear. V gave up 5 bases and J gave up 6 bases, with 20 bases separating them. Germline V gene sequence: CDR1 SEHNR, CDR2 FQNEAQ (reference sequence). This CDR3 comprises 15 residues. The CDR3 spells CASSRNPDRGSEQYF. The DNA of the CDR3 is TGTGCCAGCAGCCGTAATCCGGACCGTGGATCCGAGCAGTACTTC.

This clone was observed a handful of times. The chain is built from TRBV14 and TRBJ2-5; 9 bases agree with TRBD2. CDR1 and CDR2 (germline): SGHDN, FVKESK. V was clipped by 4 bases and J by 4 bases; unmatched bases: 10. The CDR3 is 16 amino acids. The CDR3 spells CASSPRLAVGGETQYF. The CDR3 DNA is TGTGCCAGCAGCCCCCGACTAGCGGTGGGAGGAGAGACCCAGTACTTC.

This clone was seen only a few times. The V gene is TRBV7-2, the J gene TRBJ2-7; 10 bases are a match to TRBD2. This CDR3 has 17 residues. Unmatched junction bases numbered 8, after V lost 3 bases and J lost 0 bases. Germline V gene data show CDR1 as SGHTA and CDR2 as FQGNSA. The chain's CDR3 is CASSFRDSGGFSYEQYF. The CDR3 DNA reads TGTGCCAGCAGCTTTCGTGATAGCGGGGGGTTCTCCTACGAGCAGTACTTC.